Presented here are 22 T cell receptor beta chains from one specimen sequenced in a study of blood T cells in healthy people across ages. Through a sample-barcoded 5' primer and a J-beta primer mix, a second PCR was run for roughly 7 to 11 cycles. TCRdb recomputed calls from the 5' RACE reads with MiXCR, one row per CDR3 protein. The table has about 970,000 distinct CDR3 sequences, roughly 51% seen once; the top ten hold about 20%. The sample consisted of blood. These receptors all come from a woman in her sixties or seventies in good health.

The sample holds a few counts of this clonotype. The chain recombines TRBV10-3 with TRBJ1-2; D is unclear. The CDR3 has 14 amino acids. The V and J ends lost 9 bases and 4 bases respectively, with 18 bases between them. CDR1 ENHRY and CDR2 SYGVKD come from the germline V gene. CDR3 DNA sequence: TGTGCCATGACGACCGGAGACGGGTTCTATGGCTACACCTTC. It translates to CAMTTGDGFYGYTF.

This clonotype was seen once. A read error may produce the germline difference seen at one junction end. The CDR3 sequence is CASSKDPGQPVREKLFF. CDR3 nucleotides: TGTGCCAGCAGCAAAGACCCCGGACAGCCGGTACGGGAAAAACTGTTTTTT. The chain recombines TRBV4-2 with TRBJ1-4; tentatively, D is TRBD1 (6 bases). Germline CDR1 LGHNA, CDR2 YNFKEQ. There are 17 residues in the CDR3.

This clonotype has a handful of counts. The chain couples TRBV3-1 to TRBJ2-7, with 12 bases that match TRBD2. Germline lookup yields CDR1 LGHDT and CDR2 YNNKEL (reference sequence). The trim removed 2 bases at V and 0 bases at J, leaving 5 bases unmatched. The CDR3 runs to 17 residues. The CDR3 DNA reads TGTGCCAGCAGCCAACCTGCGACTAGCGGGAGCTCCTACGAGCAGTACTTC. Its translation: CASSQPATSGSSYEQYF.

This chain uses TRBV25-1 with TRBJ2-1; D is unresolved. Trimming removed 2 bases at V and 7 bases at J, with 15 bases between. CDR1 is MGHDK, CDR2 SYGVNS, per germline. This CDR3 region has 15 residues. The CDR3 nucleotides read TGTGCCAGCAGTGAACTCCGGGCTAGTACGAATGAGCAGTTCTTC. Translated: CASSELRASTNEQFF.

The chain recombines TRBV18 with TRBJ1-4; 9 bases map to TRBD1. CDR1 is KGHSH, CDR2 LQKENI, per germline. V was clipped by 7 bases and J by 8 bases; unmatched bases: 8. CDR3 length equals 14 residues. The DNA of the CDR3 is TGTGCCAGCTTGGAGGACAGGGGAGGCGAAAAACTGTTTTTT. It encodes CASLEDRGGEKLFF. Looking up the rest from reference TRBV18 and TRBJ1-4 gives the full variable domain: NAGVMQNPRHLVRRRGQEARLRCSPMKGHSHVYWYRQLPEEGLKFMVYLQKENIIDESGMPKERFSAEFPKEGPSILRIQQVVRGDSAAYFCASLEDRGGEKLFFGSGTQLSVL.

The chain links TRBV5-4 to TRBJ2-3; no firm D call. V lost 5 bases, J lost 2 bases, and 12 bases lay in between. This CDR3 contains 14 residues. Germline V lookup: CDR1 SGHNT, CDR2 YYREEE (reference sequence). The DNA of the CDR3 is TGTGCCAGCAGGTCTGAACTGGCCACAGATACGCAGTATTTT. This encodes CASRSELATDTQYF.

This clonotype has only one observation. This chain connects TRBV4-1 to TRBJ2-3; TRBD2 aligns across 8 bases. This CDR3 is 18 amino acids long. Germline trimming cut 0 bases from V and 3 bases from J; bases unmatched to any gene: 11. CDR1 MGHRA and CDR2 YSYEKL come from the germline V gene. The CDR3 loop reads CASSQDDRYGGRTDTQYF. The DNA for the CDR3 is TGCGCCAGCAGCCAAGATGACCGGTACGGCGGGAGGACAGATACGCAGTATTTT.

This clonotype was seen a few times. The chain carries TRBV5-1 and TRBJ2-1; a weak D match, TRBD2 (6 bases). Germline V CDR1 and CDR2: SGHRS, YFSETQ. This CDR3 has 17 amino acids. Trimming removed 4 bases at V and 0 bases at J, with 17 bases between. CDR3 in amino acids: CASSPNRDSFSYNEQFF. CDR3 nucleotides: TGCGCCAGCAGCCCAAACCGGGACTCCTTCTCCTACAATGAGCAGTTCTTC.

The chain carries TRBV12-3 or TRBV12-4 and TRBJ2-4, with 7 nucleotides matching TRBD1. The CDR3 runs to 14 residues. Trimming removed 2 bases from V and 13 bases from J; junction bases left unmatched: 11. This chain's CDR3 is CASSLTGEVVRQYF. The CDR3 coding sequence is TGTGCCAGCAGTTTAACAGGGGAAGTCGTTAGGCAGTACTTC.

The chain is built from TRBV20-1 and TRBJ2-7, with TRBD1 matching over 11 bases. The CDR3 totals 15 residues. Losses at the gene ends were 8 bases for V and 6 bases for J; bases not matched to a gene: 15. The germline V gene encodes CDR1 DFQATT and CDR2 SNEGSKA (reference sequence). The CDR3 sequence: CSSWELDRGQGEQYF. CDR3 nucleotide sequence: TGCAGTTCTTGGGAGTTGGACAGGGGGCAGGGCGAGCAGTACTTC.

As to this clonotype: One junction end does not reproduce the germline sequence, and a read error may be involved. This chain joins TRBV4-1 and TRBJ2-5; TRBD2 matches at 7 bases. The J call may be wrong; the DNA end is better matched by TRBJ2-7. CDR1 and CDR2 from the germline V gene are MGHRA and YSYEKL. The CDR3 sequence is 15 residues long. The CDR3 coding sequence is TGCCCCAGCAGCCAAGGGCCTAGCGGCACCTACGAGCAGTACTTC. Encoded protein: CPSSQGPSGTYEQYF.

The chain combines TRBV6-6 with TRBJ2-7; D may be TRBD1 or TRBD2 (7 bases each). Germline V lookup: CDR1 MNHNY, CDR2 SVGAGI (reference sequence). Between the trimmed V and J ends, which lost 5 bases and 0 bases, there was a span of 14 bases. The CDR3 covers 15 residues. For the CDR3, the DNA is TGTGCCAGCAGTCCAGGGGGAGGGTTCTCCTACGAGCAGTACTTC. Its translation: CASSPGGGFSYEQYF.

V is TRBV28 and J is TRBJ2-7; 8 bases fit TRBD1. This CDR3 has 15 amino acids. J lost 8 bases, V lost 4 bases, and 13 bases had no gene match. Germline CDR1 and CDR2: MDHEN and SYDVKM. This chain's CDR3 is CASSSSGTGGAKQYF. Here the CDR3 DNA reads TGTGCCAGCAGTTCGTCCGGGACAGGTGGTGCAAAGCAGTACTTC. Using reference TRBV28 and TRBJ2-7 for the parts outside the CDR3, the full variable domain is DVKVTQSSRYLVKRTGEKVFLECVQDMDHENMFWYRQDPGLGLRLIYFSYDVKMKEKGDIPEGYSVSREKKERFSLILESASTNQTSMYLCASSSSGTGGAKQYFGPGTRLTVT.

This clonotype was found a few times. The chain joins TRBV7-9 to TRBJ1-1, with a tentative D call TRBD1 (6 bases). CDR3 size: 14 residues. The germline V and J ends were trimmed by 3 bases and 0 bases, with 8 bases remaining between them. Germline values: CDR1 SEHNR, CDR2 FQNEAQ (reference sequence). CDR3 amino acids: CASSFQGMNTEAFF. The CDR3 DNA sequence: TGTGCCAGCAGCTTCCAGGGGATGAACACTGAAGCTTTCTTT.

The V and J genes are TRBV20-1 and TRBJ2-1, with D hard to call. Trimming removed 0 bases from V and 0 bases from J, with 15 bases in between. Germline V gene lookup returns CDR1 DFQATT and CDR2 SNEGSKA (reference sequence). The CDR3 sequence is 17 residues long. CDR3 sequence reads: CSARDFGRENSYNEQFF. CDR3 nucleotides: TGCAGTGCTAGAGATTTCGGACGTGAGAACTCCTACAATGAGCAGTTCTTC.

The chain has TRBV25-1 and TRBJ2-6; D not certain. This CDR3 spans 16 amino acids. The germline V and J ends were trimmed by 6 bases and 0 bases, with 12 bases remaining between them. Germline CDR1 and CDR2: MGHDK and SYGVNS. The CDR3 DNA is TGTGCCAGCAGGTCCAGCAGGCACTCTGGGGCCAACGTCCTGACTTTC. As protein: CASRSSRHSGANVLTF.

CDR3 nucleotide sequence: TGTGCCAAGGAGCGCAGGGCGGAAAACGAGCAGTACTTC. This encodes CAKERRAENEQYF. The chain recombines TRBV21-1 with TRBJ2-7; TRBD1, the table's D call, lacks a check against the DNA. TRBV21-1 is a pseudogene locus. The CDR3 runs 13 residues.

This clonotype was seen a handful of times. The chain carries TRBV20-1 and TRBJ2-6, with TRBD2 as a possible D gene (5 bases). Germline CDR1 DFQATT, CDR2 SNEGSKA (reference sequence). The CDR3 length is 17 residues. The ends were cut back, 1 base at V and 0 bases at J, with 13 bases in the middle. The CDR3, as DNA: TGCAGTGCTAGAGGTCCGGGGATAAGCTCTGGGGCCAACGTCCTGACTTTC. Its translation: CSARGPGISSGANVLTF.

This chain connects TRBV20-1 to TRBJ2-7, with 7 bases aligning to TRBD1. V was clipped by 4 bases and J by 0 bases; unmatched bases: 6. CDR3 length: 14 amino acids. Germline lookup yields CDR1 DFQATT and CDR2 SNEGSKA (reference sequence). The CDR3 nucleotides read TGCAGTGCTAATAGACGGGACAGCTCCTACGAGCAGTACTTC. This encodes CSANRRDSSYEQYF.

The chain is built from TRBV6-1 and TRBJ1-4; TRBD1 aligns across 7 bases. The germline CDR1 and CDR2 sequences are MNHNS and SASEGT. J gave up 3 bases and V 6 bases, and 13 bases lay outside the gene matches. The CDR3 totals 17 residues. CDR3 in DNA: TGTGCCAGCAGCTTCCGGACAGGTTCCGCTGCTAATGAAAAACTGTTTTTT. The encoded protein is CASSFRTGSAANEKLFF.

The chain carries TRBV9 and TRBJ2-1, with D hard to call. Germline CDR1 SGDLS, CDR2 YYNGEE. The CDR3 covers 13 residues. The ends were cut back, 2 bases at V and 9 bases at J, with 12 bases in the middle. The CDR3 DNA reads TGTGCCAGCAGCGTGAGCCCCTGGGGTGAGCAGTTCTTC. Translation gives CASSVSPWGEQFF. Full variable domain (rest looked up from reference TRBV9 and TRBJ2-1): DSGVTQTPKHLITATGQRVTLRCSPRSGDLSVYWYQQSLDQGLQFLIQYYNGEERAKGNILERFSAQQFPDLHSELNLSSLELGDSALYFCASSVSPWGEQFFGPGTRLTVL.

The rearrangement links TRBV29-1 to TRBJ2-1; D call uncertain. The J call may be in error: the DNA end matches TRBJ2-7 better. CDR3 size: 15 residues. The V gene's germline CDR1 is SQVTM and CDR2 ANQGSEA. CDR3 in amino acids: CSVVGRPSSYNEQYF. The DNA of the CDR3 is TGCAGCGTTGTAGGCCGGCCGAGCTCCTACAATGAGCAGTACTTC.